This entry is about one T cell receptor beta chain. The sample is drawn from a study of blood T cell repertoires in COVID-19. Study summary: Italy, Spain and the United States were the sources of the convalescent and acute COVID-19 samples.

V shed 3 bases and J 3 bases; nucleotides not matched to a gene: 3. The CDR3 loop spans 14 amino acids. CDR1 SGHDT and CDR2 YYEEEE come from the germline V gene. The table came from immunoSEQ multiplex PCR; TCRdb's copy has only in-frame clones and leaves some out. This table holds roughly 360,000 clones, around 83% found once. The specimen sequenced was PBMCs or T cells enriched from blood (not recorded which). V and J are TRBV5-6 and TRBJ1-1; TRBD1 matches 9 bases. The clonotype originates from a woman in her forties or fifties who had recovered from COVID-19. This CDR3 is CASSWDRVYTEAFF. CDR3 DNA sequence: TGTGCCAGCAGCTGGGACAGGGTATACACTGAAGCTTTCTTT.